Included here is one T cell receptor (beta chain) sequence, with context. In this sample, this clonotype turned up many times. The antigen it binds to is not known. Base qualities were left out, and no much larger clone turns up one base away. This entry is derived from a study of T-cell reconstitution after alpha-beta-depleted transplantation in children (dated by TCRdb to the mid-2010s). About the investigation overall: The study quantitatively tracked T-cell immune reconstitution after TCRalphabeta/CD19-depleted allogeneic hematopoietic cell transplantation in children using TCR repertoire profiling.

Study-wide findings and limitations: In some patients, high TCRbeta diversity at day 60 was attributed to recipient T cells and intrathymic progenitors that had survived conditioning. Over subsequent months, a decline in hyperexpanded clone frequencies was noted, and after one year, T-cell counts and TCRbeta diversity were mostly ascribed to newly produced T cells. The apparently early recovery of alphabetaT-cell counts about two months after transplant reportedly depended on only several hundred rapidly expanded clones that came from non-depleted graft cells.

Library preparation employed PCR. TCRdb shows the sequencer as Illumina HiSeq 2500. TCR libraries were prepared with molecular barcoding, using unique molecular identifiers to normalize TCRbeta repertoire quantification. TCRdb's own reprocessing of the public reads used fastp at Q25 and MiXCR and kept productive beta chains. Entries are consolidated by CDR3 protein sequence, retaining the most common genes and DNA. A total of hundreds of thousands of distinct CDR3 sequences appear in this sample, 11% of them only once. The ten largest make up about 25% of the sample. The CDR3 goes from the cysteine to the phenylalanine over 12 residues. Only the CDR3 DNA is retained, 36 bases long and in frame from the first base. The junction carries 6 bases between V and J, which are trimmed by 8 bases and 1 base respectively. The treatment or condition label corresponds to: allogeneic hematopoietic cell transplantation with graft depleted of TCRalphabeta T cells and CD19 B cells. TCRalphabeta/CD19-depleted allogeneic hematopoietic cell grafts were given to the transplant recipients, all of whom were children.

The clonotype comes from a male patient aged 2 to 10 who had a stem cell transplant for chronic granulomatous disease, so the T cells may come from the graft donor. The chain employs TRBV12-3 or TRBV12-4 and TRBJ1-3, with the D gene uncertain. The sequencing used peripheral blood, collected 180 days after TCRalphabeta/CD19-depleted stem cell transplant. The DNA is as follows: TGTGCCAGCGGGCCGTCTGGAAACACCATATATTTT. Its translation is CASGPSGNTIYF.